One sample yielded the 7 T cell receptor beta chains listed below, sequenced in a study of blood T cell repertoires in COVID-19. Using immunoSEQ multiplex PCR, the repertoire was profiled, and TCRdb retains in-frame clones only, with some absent. Here the sample spans roughly 110,000 clones, 90% to 95% being singletons. The sequenced sample consisted of peripheral blood. The origin of the receptors is a woman under 40 with acute or convalescent COVID-19.

The rearrangement joins TRBV5-4 to TRBJ1-5; D not certain. Trimming cost V 2 bases and J 4 bases, with 7 bases left between them. This CDR3 has 13 amino acids. In germline, CDR1 is SGHNT, CDR2 YYREEE (reference sequence). The DNA for the CDR3 is TGTGCCAGCAGCTTTGGCGGGAATCAGCCCCAGCATTTT. Translating gives CASSFGGNQPQHF.

V usage is TRBV5-5 and J usage is TRBJ2-7; perhaps TRBD2 as D (7 bases). Per germline, CDR1 SGHKS and CDR2 YYEKEE (reference sequence). The CDR3 length is 16 residues. V lost 0 bases and J lost 7, with 20 bases in between. CDR3 sequence: CASSLADGGPGGEQYF. CDR3 nucleotide sequence: TGTGCCAGCAGCTTGGCCGATGGGGGGCCGGGGGGAGAGCAGTACTTC. The variable domain in full, completed from reference TRBV5-5 and TRBJ2-7, reads DAGVTQSPTHLIKTRGQQVTLRCSPISGHKSVSWYQQVLGQGPQFIFQYYEKEERGRGNFPDRFSARQFPNYSSELNVNALLLGDSALYLCASSLADGGPGGEQYFGPGTRLTVT.

The J gene is TRBJ1-5, the V gene TRBV2; 9 bases fit TRBD1. CDR3 length: 12 amino acids. Trimming took 8 bases from V and 4 from J; bases not matched to a gene: 0. CDR1 is SNHLY and CDR2 is FYNNEI in the germline V gene. The CDR3 DNA is TGTGCCAGCGGGACAGGGAATCAGCCCCAGCATTTT. Translation: CASGTGNQPQHF.

The chain recombines TRBV30 with TRBJ1-6; 9 positions match TRBD1. This CDR3 is built from 15 residues. J was trimmed by 6 bases and V by 0 bases; bases with no gene match: 3. Germline CDR1 is GTSNPN and CDR2 is SVGIG (reference sequence). The CDR3 reads CAWSVQGASNSPLHF. CDR3 DNA sequence: TGTGCCTGGAGTGTACAGGGGGCAAGTAATTCACCCCTCCACTTT.

CDR3 sequence reads: CASSFAMDTQYF. The CDR3 DNA reads TGTGCCAGCAGCTTTGCGATGGATACGCAGTATTTT. The rearrangement links TRBV7-9 to TRBJ2-3; D is unresolved. Trimming left V 3 bases short and J 6 bases short, with 7 bases between. There are 12 residues in the CDR3. Germline assignment: CDR1 SEHNR and CDR2 FQNEAQ (reference sequence).

The sample holds one count of this clone. The rearrangement uses TRBV28 and TRBJ1-2; weak D call: TRBD1 (6 bases). The CDR3 contains 17 residues. V lost 5 bases and J lost 0, with 19 bases in between. The V gene's germline CDR1 is MDHEN and CDR2 SYDVKM. The CDR3 loop is CASSPFTRDKSNYGYTF. CDR3 nucleotides: TGTGCCAGCAGTCCCTTTACCCGGGACAAATCTAACTATGGCTACACCTTC.

This chain uses TRBV13 with TRBJ2-7; 8 bases fit TRBD2. Germline CDR1 PRHDT, CDR2 FYEKMQ (reference sequence). V lost 5 bases to trimming and J lost 2 bases; unmatched junction nucleotides: 8. The CDR3 is made up of 15 amino acids. The CDR3 spells CASSLFRGGTYEQYF. The CDR3 DNA sequence: TGTGCCAGCAGCCTCTTCCGGGGGGGAACCTACGAGCAGTACTTC.